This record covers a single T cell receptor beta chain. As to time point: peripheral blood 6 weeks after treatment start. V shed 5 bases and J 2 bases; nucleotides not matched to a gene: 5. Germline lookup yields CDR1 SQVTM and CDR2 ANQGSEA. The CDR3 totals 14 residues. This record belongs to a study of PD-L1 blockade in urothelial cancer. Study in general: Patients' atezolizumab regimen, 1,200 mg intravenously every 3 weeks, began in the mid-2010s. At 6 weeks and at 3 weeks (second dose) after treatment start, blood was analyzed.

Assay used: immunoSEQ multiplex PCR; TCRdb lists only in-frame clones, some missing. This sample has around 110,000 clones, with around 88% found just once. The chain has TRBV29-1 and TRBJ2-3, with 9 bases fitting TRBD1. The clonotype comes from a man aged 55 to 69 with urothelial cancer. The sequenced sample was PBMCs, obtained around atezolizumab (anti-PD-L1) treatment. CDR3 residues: CSVTGTGNTDTQYF. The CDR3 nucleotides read TGCAGCGTTACCGGGACAGGGAACACAGATACGCAGTATTTT.